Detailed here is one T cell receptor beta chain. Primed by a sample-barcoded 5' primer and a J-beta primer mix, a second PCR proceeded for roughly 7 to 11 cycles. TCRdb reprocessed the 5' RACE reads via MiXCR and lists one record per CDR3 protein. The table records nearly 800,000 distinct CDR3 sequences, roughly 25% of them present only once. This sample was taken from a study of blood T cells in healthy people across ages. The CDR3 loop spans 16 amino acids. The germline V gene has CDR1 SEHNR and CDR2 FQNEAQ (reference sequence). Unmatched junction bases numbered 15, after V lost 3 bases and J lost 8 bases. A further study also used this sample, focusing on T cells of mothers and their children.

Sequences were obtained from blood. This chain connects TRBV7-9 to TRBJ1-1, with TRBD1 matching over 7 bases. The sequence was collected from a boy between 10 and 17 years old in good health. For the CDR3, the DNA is TGTGCCAGCAGCTTCTTACCCGGGGACAGTAGGTCAGAAGCTTTCTTT. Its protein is CASSFLPGDSRSEAFF.